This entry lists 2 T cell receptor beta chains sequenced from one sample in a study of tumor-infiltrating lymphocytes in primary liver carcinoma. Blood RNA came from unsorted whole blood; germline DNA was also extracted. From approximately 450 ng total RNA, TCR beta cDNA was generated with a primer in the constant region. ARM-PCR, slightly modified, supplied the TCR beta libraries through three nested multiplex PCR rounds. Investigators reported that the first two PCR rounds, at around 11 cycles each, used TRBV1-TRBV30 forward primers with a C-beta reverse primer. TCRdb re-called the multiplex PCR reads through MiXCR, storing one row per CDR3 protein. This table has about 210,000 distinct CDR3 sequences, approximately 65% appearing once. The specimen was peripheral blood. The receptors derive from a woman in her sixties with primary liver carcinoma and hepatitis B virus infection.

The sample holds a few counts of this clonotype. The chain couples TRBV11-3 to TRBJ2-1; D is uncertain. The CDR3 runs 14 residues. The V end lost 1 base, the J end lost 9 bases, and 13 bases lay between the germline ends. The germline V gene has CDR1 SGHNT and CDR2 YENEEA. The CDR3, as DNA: TGTGCCAGCAGCTTAGGGGTCAGCAACACTGAGCAGTTCTTC. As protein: CASSLGVSNTEQFF.

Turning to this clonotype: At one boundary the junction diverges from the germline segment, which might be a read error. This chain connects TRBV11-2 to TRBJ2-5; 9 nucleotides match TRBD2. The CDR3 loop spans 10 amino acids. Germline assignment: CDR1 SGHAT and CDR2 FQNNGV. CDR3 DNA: TGTGCCAGCAGCTACGGCGGGAGGGACTTC. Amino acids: CASSYGGRDF.